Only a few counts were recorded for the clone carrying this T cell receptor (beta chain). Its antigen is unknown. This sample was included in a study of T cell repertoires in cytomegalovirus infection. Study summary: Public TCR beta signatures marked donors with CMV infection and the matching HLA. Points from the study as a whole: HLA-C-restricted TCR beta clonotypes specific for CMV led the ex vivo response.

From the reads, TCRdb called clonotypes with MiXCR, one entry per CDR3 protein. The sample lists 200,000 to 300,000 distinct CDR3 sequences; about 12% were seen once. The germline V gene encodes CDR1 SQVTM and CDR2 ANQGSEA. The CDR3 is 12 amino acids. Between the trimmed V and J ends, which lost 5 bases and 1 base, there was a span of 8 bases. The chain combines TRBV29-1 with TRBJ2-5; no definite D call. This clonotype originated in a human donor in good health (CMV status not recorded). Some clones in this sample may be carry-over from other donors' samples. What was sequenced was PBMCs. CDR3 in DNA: TGCAGCGTTAAGCTGGGCCAAGAGACCCAGTACTTC. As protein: CSVKLGQETQYF.